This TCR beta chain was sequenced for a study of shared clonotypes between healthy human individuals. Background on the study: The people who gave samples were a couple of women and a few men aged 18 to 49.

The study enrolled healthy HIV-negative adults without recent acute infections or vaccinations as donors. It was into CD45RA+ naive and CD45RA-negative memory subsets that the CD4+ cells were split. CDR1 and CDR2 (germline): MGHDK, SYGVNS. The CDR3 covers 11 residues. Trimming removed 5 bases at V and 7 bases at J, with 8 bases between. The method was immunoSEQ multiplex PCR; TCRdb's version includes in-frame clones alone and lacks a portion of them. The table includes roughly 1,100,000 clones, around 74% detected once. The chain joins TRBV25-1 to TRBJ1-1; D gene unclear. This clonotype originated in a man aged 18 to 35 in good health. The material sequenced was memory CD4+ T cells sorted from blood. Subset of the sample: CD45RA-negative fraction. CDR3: CASSPTLEAFF. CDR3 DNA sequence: TGTGCCAGCAGTCCGACACTTGAAGCTTTCTTT.